A selection of T cell receptor beta chains follows, all from one sample in a study of T cells in Graves' hyperthyroidism and ophthalmopathy. TCRdb redid the calling of the multiplex PCR reads with MiXCR, one entry per CDR3 protein. In the table there are 650,000 to 850,000 distinct CDR3 sequences, 18% of which are singletons. The sequenced material came from blood. The receptor source for this set is a woman between 45 and 60 years old with Graves' hyperthyroidism that later progressed to Graves' ophthalmopathy. Both conserved end residues are part of each CDR3. The order of the fields is V gene, J gene, CDR3 protein.

V gene: TRBV2
J gene: TRBJ2-3
CDR3 protein: CASSEEGRATDTQYF

V gene: TRBV6-2/TRBV6-3
J gene: TRBJ2-3
CDR3 protein: CASSYSSGGGTDTQYF

V gene: TRBV27
J gene: TRBJ2-7
CDR3 protein: CASSPPGGLGLEQYF

V gene: TRBV15
J gene: TRBJ1-1
CDR3 protein: CATSLPKAVLNTEAFF

V gene: TRBV30
J gene: TRBJ2-7
CDR3 protein: CAWGGRYEQYF

V gene: TRBV10-1
J gene: TRBJ2-2
CDR3 protein: CASSEVARGTGELFF

V gene: TRBV12-3/TRBV12-4
J gene: TRBJ1-2
CDR3 protein: CASRPDRGGYGYTF

V gene: TRBV7-3
J gene: TRBJ2-7
CDR3 protein: CASSLPIPLDEQYF

V gene: TRBV20-1
J gene: TRBJ1-1
CDR3 protein: CSARPPGHLLEAFF

V gene: TRBV12-3/TRBV12-4
J gene: TRBJ2-7
CDR3 protein: CASRYSTYEQYF

V gene: TRBV20-1
J gene: TRBJ1-6
CDR3 protein: CSAPTGRDNSPLHF

V gene: TRBV19
J gene: TRBJ1-5
CDR3 protein: CASKTEDRDRWQPQHF

V gene: TRBV12-3/TRBV12-4
J gene: TRBJ1-6
CDR3 protein: CASSLTSGAGQSSPLHF